These T cell receptor beta chains were read from a single sample in a study of T cells in localized non-small cell lung cancer. The assay was immunoSEQ multiplex PCR, and TCRdb's table has in-frame clones only and misses some. Counted here are 45,000 to 60,000 clones, approximately 90% occurring once; the ten biggest clones make up about 5%. The sequencing here drew on peripheral blood, taken before any cancer treatment. The receptors here all came from a woman aged 35 to 70 with stage I lung adenocarcinoma. The CDR3 runs from the conserved cysteine through the conserved F or W. Fields, in order: J gene, CDR3 length, clone size, D gene, V gene, CDR3 DNA, CDR3 protein. The D gene is left open where the match is weak. Only part of the rows carry a size: once, few, many, or a class if the clone is expanded.

j_gene: TRBJ1-6; len: 12; abundance: -; d_gene: -; v_gene: TRBV28; CDR3nt: TGTGCCAGCAGTTCCGCAAATTCACCCCTCCACTTT; CDR3aa: CASSSANSPLHF
j_gene: TRBJ1-3; len: 16; abundance: -; d_gene: -; v_gene: TRBV10-3; CDR3nt: TGTGCCATCAGTGAGGGCAGACTTCTCTCTGGAAACACCATATATTTT; CDR3aa: CAISEGRLLSGNTIYF
j_gene: TRBJ1-1; len: 14; abundance: few; d_gene: TRBD1; v_gene: TRBV2; CDR3nt: TGTGCCAGCAGTTTCCATGACAGGGTAGCTGAAGCTTTCTTT; CDR3aa: CASSFHDRVAEAFF
j_gene: TRBJ2-2; len: 15; abundance: -; d_gene: -; v_gene: TRBV5-1; CDR3nt: TGCGCCAGCAGCTTGTACGGAACGAACACCGGGGAGCTGTTTTTT; CDR3aa: CASSLYGTNTGELFF
j_gene: TRBJ2-7; len: 13; abundance: few; d_gene: TRBD1; v_gene: TRBV19; CDR3nt: TGTGCCAGCTCAACAGGGGGGCCCTACGAGCAGTACTTC; CDR3aa: CASSTGGPYEQYF
j_gene: TRBJ2-7; len: 14; abundance: -; d_gene: TRBD1; v_gene: TRBV7-9; CDR3nt: TGTGCCAGCAGCTTAGCCGGGACAGGGGGCGAGCAGTACTTC; CDR3aa: CASSLAGTGGEQYF
j_gene: TRBJ2-1; len: 14; abundance: -; d_gene: TRBD2; v_gene: TRBV5-6; CDR3nt: TGTGCCAGCAGCTTGGTCTCTGGGGAGGGTGAGCAGTTCTTC; CDR3aa: CASSLVSGEGEQFF
j_gene: TRBJ1-6; len: 14; abundance: -; d_gene: -; v_gene: TRBV30; CDR3nt: TGTGCCTGGAGCTTGGGGCAGAGCAATTCACCCCTCCACTTT; CDR3aa: CAWSLGQSNSPLHF
j_gene: TRBJ1-1; len: 13; abundance: -; d_gene: -; v_gene: TRBV5-1; CDR3nt: TGCGCCAGCAGCTTCCAGGGTGTGACTGAAGCTTTCTTT; CDR3aa: CASSFQGVTEAFF
j_gene: TRBJ2-7; len: 13; abundance: -; d_gene: -; v_gene: TRBV18; CDR3nt: TGTGCCAGCTCAGGTGACAGGTCCTACGAGCAGTACTTC; CDR3aa: CASSGDRSYEQYF
j_gene: TRBJ1-2; len: 12; abundance: -; d_gene: -; v_gene: TRBV30; CDR3nt: TGTGCCTGGAGCGACGGCTCCTATGGCTACACCTTC; CDR3aa: CAWSDGSYGYTF
j_gene: TRBJ1-5; len: 11; abundance: -; d_gene: -; v_gene: TRBV21-1; CDR3nt: TGTGCCAGCAGCAAAGTACAGCCCCAGCATTTT; CDR3aa: CASSKVQPQHF
j_gene: TRBJ1-5; len: 18; abundance: -; d_gene: -; v_gene: TRBV21-1; CDR3nt: TGTGCCAGCAGCACTCCGACAGGGACCCGATATAGCAATCAGCCCCAGCATTTT; CDR3aa: CASSTPTGTRYSNQPQHF
j_gene: TRBJ1-1; len: 16; abundance: -; d_gene: -; v_gene: TRBV9; CDR3nt: TGTGCCAGCAGCGTAGGCGTTGTTGGGGGTTGGACTGAAGCTTTCTTT; CDR3aa: CASSVGVVGGWTEAFF
j_gene: TRBJ2-7; len: 15; abundance: -; d_gene: -; v_gene: TRBV7-6; CDR3nt: TGTGCCAGCAAATCTCCCCACAGGGCCCCCTACGAGCAGTACTTC; CDR3aa: CASKSPHRAPYEQYF
j_gene: TRBJ2-1; len: 16; abundance: once; d_gene: TRBD2; v_gene: TRBV6-5; CDR3nt: TGTGCCAGCAGTTCAAAACGACTAGCGGGGAAGAATGAGCAGTTCTTC; CDR3aa: CASSSKRLAGKNEQFF
j_gene: TRBJ2-7; len: 11; abundance: -; d_gene: -; v_gene: TRBV29-1; CDR3nt: TGCAGCGTTCTGAGGCTGTACGAGCAGTACTTC; CDR3aa: CSVLRLYEQYF
j_gene: TRBJ2-3; len: 15; abundance: -; d_gene: -; v_gene: TRBV9; CDR3nt: TGTGCCAGCAGCGTAGGACAGACTAGCACAGATACGCAGTATTTT; CDR3aa: CASSVGQTSTDTQYF
j_gene: TRBJ1-1; len: 11; abundance: -; d_gene: -; v_gene: TRBV28; CDR3nt: TGTGCCAGCAGTTTTCGAACTGAAGCTTTCTTT; CDR3aa: CASSFRTEAFF
j_gene: TRBJ1-2; len: 13; abundance: -; d_gene: -; v_gene: TRBV18; CDR3nt: TGTGCCAGCTCACCGGATTCTAACTATGGCTACACCTTC; CDR3aa: CASSPDSNYGYTF
j_gene: TRBJ1-2; len: 14; abundance: -; d_gene: TRBD1; v_gene: TRBV5-6; CDR3nt: TGTGCCAGCAGCATACAGGGGGCAAACTATGGCTACACCTTC; CDR3aa: CASSIQGANYGYTF
j_gene: TRBJ2-3; len: 15; abundance: -; d_gene: -; v_gene: TRBV7-9; CDR3nt: TGTGCCAGCAGCTTAGCGCAACAAATCACAGATACGCAGTATTTT; CDR3aa: CASSLAQQITDTQYF
j_gene: TRBJ1-4; len: 15; abundance: few; d_gene: -; v_gene: TRBV7-9; CDR3nt: TGTGCCAGCAGCTTAGCATGGGACGGGGGCGAAAAACTGTTTTTT; CDR3aa: CASSLAWDGGEKLFF
j_gene: TRBJ2-7; len: 17; abundance: once; d_gene: TRBD2; v_gene: TRBV14; CDR3nt: TGTGCCAGCAGCCAAGACTTTTTCGGGACTGCGGGGGTGGAGCAGTACTTC; CDR3aa: CASSQDFFGTAGVEQYF
j_gene: TRBJ2-1; len: 18; abundance: -; d_gene: TRBD2; v_gene: TRBV15; CDR3nt: TGTGCCACCAGCAGAGACGGACTAGCGGATAGCTCCTACAATGAGCAGTTCTTC; CDR3aa: CATSRDGLADSSYNEQFF
j_gene: TRBJ2-3; len: 15; abundance: -; d_gene: TRBD2; v_gene: TRBV7-2; CDR3nt: TGTGCCAGCACCCGTGGCGGGGGGGTCGCAGATACGCAGTATTTT; CDR3aa: CASTRGGGVADTQYF
j_gene: TRBJ1-5; len: 14; abundance: -; d_gene: TRBD1; v_gene: TRBV2; CDR3nt: TGTGCCAGCAGTGGGGACAGCAGCAATCAGCCCCAGCATTTT; CDR3aa: CASSGDSSNQPQHF
j_gene: TRBJ2-7; len: 13; abundance: -; d_gene: -; v_gene: TRBV30; CDR3nt: TGTGCCTGGAATCCGCTTGACTCCTACGAGCAGTACTTC; CDR3aa: CAWNPLDSYEQYF
j_gene: TRBJ2-4; len: 15; abundance: once; d_gene: -; v_gene: TRBV9; CDR3nt: TGTGCCAGCAGCGTAGACCCACTAGCCAAAAACATTCAGTACTTC; CDR3aa: CASSVDPLAKNIQYF
j_gene: TRBJ1-1; len: 16; abundance: -; d_gene: TRBD1; v_gene: TRBV10-3; CDR3nt: TGTGCCATCAGATTCCGGGACAGGGGGCTAAGCACTGAAGCTTTCTTT; CDR3aa: CAIRFRDRGLSTEAFF
j_gene: TRBJ1-4; len: 19; abundance: -; d_gene: TRBD1; v_gene: TRBV23-1; CDR3nt: TGCGCCAGCAGTCAATTAAACGGGACAGGGGTGGTGGCTAATGAAAAACTGTTTTTT; CDR3aa: CASSQLNGTGVVANEKLFF
j_gene: TRBJ2-1; len: 14; abundance: few; d_gene: TRBD1; v_gene: TRBV7-2; CDR3nt: TGTGCCAGCAGTCCCGGGACAGGGTACAATGAGCAGTTCTTC; CDR3aa: CASSPGTGYNEQFF